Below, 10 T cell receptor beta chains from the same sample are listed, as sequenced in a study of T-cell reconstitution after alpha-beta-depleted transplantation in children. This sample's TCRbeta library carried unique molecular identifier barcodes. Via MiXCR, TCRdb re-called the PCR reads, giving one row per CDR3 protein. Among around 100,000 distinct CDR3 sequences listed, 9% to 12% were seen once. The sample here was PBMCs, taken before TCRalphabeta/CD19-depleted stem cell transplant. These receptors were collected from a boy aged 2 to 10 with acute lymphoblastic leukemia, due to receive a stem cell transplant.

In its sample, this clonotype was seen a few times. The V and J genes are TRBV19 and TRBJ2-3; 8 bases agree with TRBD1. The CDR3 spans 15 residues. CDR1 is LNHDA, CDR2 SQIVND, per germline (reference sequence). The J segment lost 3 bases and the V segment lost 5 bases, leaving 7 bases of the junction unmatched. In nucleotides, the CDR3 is TGTGCCAGTAGTTCGGACAGGGTCCGAACAGATACGCAGTATTTT. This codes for CASSSDRVRTDTQYF.

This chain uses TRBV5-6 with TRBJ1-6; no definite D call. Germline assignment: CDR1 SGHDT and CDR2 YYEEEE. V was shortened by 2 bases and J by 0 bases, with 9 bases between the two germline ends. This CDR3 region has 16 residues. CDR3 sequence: CASSFWTGSYNSPLHF. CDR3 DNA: TGTGCCAGCAGCTTTTGGACGGGCTCCTATAATTCACCCCTCCACTTT.

Here the CDR3 DNA reads TGTGCCAGCAGCTGGGGAGGGGGGCATGGGAACATTCAGTACTTC. This gives the protein CASSWGGGHGNIQYF. V usage is TRBV11-2 and J usage is TRBJ2-4; D possibly corresponds to TRBD2 (7 bases). Germline loops: CDR1 SGHAT, CDR2 FQNNGV. The germline V and J ends were trimmed by 4 bases and 7 bases, with 17 bases remaining between them. The CDR3 totals 15 residues.

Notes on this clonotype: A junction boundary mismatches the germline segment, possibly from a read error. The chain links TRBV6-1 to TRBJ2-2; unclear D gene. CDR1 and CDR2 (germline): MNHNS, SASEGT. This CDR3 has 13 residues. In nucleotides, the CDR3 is TGTGCCAGCAGCCCACCGAACCCCGGGGAGCTGTTTTTT. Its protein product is CASSPPNPGELFF.

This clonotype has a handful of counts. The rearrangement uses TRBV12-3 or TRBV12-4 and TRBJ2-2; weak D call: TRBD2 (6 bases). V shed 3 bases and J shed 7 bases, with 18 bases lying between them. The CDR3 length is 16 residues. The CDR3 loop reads CASSFLSARGGGELFF. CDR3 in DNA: TGTGCCAGCAGTTTCTTAAGTGCGAGGGGAGGCGGGGAGCTGTTTTTT.

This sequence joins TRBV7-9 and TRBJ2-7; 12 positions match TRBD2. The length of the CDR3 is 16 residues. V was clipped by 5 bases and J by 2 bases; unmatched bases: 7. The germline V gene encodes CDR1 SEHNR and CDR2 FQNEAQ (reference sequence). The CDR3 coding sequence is TGTGCCAGCAGCCCCAGAGGACTAGCGGGGACCTACGAGCAGTACTTC. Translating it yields CASSPRGLAGTYEQYF.

The CDR3, as DNA: TGTGCCAGCAGCTTAGGGCAGGCGAGTAATACGCAGTATTTT. Protein sequence: CASSLGQASNTQYF. The V call is TRBV11-3, the J call TRBJ2-3; no clear D. CDR1 and CDR2 (germline): SGHNT, YENEEA. V lost 1 base, J lost 7 bases, and 12 bases lay in between. The CDR3 sequence is 14 residues long.

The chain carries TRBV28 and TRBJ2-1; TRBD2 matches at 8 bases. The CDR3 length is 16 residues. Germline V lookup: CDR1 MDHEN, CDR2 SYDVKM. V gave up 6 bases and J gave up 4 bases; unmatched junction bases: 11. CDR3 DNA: TGTGCCAGCAGGGGCGAGCGGGAGTTAGCTTACAATGAGCAGTTCTTC. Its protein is CASRGERELAYNEQFF.

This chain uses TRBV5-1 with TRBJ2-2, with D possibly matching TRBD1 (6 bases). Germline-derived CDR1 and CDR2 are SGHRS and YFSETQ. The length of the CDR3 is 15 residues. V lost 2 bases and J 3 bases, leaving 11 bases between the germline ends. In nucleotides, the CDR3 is TGCGCCAGCAGCTTTGGACAGATAGACACCGGGGAGCTGTTTTTT. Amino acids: CASSFGQIDTGELFF.

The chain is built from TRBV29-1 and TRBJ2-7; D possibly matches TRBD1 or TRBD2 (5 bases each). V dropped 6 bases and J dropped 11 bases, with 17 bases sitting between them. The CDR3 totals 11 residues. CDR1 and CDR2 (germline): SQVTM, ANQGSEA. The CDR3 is CSVLGVDREYF. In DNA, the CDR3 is TGCAGCGTCCTGGGAGTAGACAGAGAGTACTTC.